This T cell receptor (beta chain) was profiled in a study of CXCR3-negative and CXCR3-positive naive CD8 T cells. Study-level background: Total TRB output reached 130 million or so reads, about 1.5 +/- 0.3 million per library.

Germline V gene lookup returns CDR1 LNHNV and CDR2 YYDKDF (reference sequence). The CDR3 totals 17 residues. Study conclusions and caveats: Comparably high diversity was seen in both naive subsets, and much lower diversity in memory CD8+ cells.

TRB cDNA was prepared as libraries by UMI-labeled 5' RACE. With the 5' RACE reads reprocessed, TCRdb shows one record per CDR3 protein and no DNA. The sample's table shows 56,000 or so distinct CDR3 sequences. Concerning this clonotype: Its antigen is unidentified.

This TCR derives from a human donor in good health. Some clones in this sample may be carry-over from other donors' samples. The chain carries TRBV15 and TRBJ1-3; TCRdb's assignment of TRBD1 cannot be checked, as there is no DNA. The sequenced sample consisted of memory CD8+ T cells from blood. This CDR3 is CATSRDRTGGLGNTIYF.